These T cell receptor beta chains were read from a single sample in a study of cytomegalovirus exposure and HLA in healthy donors. Assay: immunoSEQ multiplex PCR; the TCRdb copy retains only in-frame clones and omits some. The sample lists around 110,000 clones; about 85% were seen once. The material sequenced was PBMCs. The receptors were gathered from a man aged 25-40 years in good health and CMV-seronegative. Both conserved end residues are trimmed from each CDR3. Fields, in order: V gene, J gene, CDR3 protein.

v_gene: TRBV5-4
j_gene: TRBJ1-5
CDR3aa: ASSLGETGGPSNQPQH

v_gene: TRBV7-3
j_gene: TRBJ2-3
CDR3aa: ASSPGTSGSTDTQY

v_gene: TRBV6-4
j_gene: TRBJ2-3
CDR3aa: ASSESGGPDTQY

v_gene: TRBV6-8
j_gene: TRBJ2-6
CDR3aa: ASSYVSTANRSGANVLT

v_gene: TRBV6-5
j_gene: TRBJ1-1
CDR3aa: ASSPDSPNTEAF

v_gene: TRBV5-1
j_gene: TRBJ2-1
CDR3aa: ASSTQPGLAFNEQF

v_gene: TRBV5-6
j_gene: TRBJ1-2
CDR3aa: ASSSLNYGYT

v_gene: TRBV7-9
j_gene: TRBJ1-3
CDR3aa: ASSPATGVGNTIY

v_gene: TRBV5-1
j_gene: TRBJ1-1
CDR3aa: ASSSMGQAGGENTEAF

v_gene: TRBV4-1
j_gene: TRBJ2-7
CDR3aa: ASSLTETYEQY

v_gene: TRBV18
j_gene: TRBJ2-5
CDR3aa: ASSQAVRETQY

v_gene: TRBV15
j_gene: TRBJ2-5
CDR3aa: ATSRGGRTETQY

v_gene: TRBV28
j_gene: TRBJ2-7
CDR3aa: ASSRPGGSSYEQY

v_gene: TRBV21-1
j_gene: TRBJ1-4
CDR3aa: ASLGTTNEKLF

v_gene: TRBV5-8
j_gene: TRBJ1-2
CDR3aa: ASSLDKYGYT

v_gene: TRBV20-1
j_gene: TRBJ1-1
CDR3aa: SPGENTEAF

v_gene: TRBV29-1
j_gene: TRBJ1-3
CDR3aa: SATSPGAAGNTIY

v_gene: TRBV6-5
j_gene: TRBJ2-7
CDR3aa: ASSYGQGWYEQY

v_gene: TRBV6-4
j_gene: TRBJ2-5
CDR3aa: ATSSGDQETQY

v_gene: TRBV6-5
j_gene: TRBJ2-3
CDR3aa: ASRRGLAADTQY

v_gene: TRBV2
j_gene: TRBJ2-5
CDR3aa: ASRRERAHLREAETQY

v_gene: TRBV5-1
j_gene: TRBJ1-6
CDR3aa: ASSLADRGNSPLH

v_gene: TRBV7-6
j_gene: TRBJ1-1
CDR3aa: ASSLSGGEAF

v_gene: TRBV5-1
j_gene: TRBJ1-1
CDR3aa: ASSLGGDTEAF

v_gene: TRBV5-4
j_gene: TRBJ1-2
CDR3aa: ASTFPGTTNYGYT

v_gene: TRBV7-9
j_gene: TRBJ2-2
CDR3aa: ASTDRYERGTLPGELF

v_gene: TRBV6-5
j_gene: TRBJ1-2
CDR3aa: ASSSDRYYGYT

v_gene: TRBV18
j_gene: TRBJ2-7
CDR3aa: ASSPVVNSYEQY

v_gene: TRBV25-1
j_gene: TRBJ1-2
CDR3aa: ASSEFGQGNGRYGYT

v_gene: TRBV27
j_gene: TRBJ2-5
CDR3aa: ASSRGQGHGETQY

v_gene: TRBV6-5
j_gene: TRBJ1-2
CDR3aa: ASRREGGNYGYT

v_gene: TRBV10-1
j_gene: TRBJ1-5
CDR3aa: ASKHNQPQH

v_gene: TRBV2
j_gene: TRBJ2-7
CDR3aa: ASSDLEPHRGEQY

v_gene: TRBV30
j_gene: TRBJ2-5
CDR3aa: AWSGAETQY

v_gene: TRBV5-4
j_gene: TRBJ2-7
CDR3aa: ASSLAGAGGPYEQY

v_gene: TRBV7-9
j_gene: TRBJ1-4
CDR3aa: ASSLGAASNEKLF

v_gene: TRBV11-2
j_gene: TRBJ2-5
CDR3aa: ASSPQLSQGGTQY

v_gene: TRBV28
j_gene: TRBJ1-2
CDR3aa: ASSSGQFGYT

v_gene: TRBV29-1
j_gene: TRBJ2-1
CDR3aa: SVPWTDSNEQF

v_gene: TRBV5-6
j_gene: TRBJ2-7
CDR3aa: ASSYGMYEQY

v_gene: TRBV6-5
j_gene: TRBJ2-7
CDR3aa: ASSYAQGAEQY